These 30 T cell receptor beta chains originate from one sample sequenced in a study of regulatory T cells. Study-wide findings and caveats: In CD3G-deficient patients, conventional CD4+ T cells were enriched for hydrophobic CDR3 residues at positions 6 and 7.

The primer mix had 52 TRBV and 13 TRBJ primers. Clones were sequenced by immunoSEQ multiplex PCR, and TCRdb holds only the in-frame ones, with some missing. The table shows more than 15,000 clones, with roughly 82% occurring only once. These receptors' antigens are unknown. Sequencing used conventional CD4+ T cells sorted from blood. Receptors were obtained from a person aged 30 to 40 with CD3G deficiency.

The gene calls are TRBV4-1 and TRBJ1-1; D unclear. Trimming took 6 bases from V and 2 from J, leaving 10 bases between them. Germline V CDR1 and CDR2: MGHRA, YSYEKL. The CDR3 runs 13 residues. CDR3 bases: TGCGCCAGCAGTCGGACCGTAAACACTGAAGCTTTCTTT. Translating gives CASSRTVNTEAFF.

The chain employs TRBV6-5 and TRBJ1-5, with D uncertain. Germline lookup yields CDR1 MNHEY and CDR2 SVGAGI. V lost 6 bases, J lost 4 bases, and 13 bases lay in between. CDR3 size: 14 residues. CDR3 coding DNA: TGTGCCAGCAGCTTGAACGGACCGAATCAGCCCCAGCATTTT. It specifies CASSLNGPNQPQHF.

This clone has just a few counts. The rearrangement joins TRBV28 to TRBJ2-7, with D possibly matching TRBD1 (5 bases). This CDR3 spans 14 amino acids. Trimming removed 3 bases from V and 5 bases from J, with 14 bases in between. In germline, CDR1 is MDHEN, CDR2 SYDVKM. The CDR3 here is CASSFRGFGDEQYF. The CDR3 DNA sequence: TGTGCCAGCAGTTTTAGGGGCTTCGGAGACGAGCAGTACTTC. Based on the CDR3 plus reference TRBV28 and TRBJ2-7, the full variable domain is DVKVTQSSRYLVKRTGEKVFLECVQDMDHENMFWYRQDPGLGLRLIYFSYDVKMKEKGDIPEGYSVSREKKERFSLILESASTNQTSMYLCASSFRGFGDEQYFGPGTRLTVT.

The rearrangement joins TRBV6-1 to TRBJ1-3, with 7 bases aligning to TRBD1. Germline CDR1 reads MNHNS; CDR2 reads SASEGT. V shed 6 bases, J shed 5 bases, and the junction held 7 bases outside the gene matches. This CDR3 comprises 14 residues. CDR3 DNA: TGTGCCAGCAGGCCGACAGGGAGCCGAAACACCATATATTTT. This codes for CASRPTGSRNTIYF.

This chain links TRBV10-3 with TRBJ2-7, with 7 bases matching TRBD2. CDR3 length: 12 residues. Unmatched junction bases numbered 0, after V lost 4 bases and J lost 3 bases. Germline CDR1 is ENHRY and CDR2 is SYGVKD. The CDR3 nucleotides read TGTGCCATCAGTGCGGGGGGCTACGAGCAGTACTTC. Its protein product is CAISAGGYEQYF.

This chain joins TRBV28 and TRBJ1-5; D not resolved. The CDR3 runs 17 residues. V was pared by 4 bases and J by 3 bases, with 19 bases between. Looked up from germline, CDR1 is MDHEN and CDR2 is SYDVKM. In nucleotides, the CDR3 is TGTGCCAGCAGTTCACCAGAAACGGGCCGAATCAATCAGCCCCAGCATTTT. It encodes CASSSPETGRINQPQHF.

About this clone itself: At one of its ends the junction is not consistent with the germline gene, which may arise from a read error. J is TRBJ2-7 and V is TRBV6-5; D possibly corresponds to TRBD2 (5 bases). Germline CDR1 is MNHEY and CDR2 is SVGAGI. CDR3 length: 14 residues. The CDR3 loop is CAISEGFPTGEQYF. CDR3 coding DNA: TGTGCCATCAGTGAGGGTTTCCCGACTGGGGAGCAGTACTTC.

This clone was detected once. The chain is built from TRBV5-1 and TRBJ2-5; 7 bases are a match to TRBD1. V lost 7 bases, J lost 5 bases, and 11 bases stayed unmatched. The CDR3 is 14 residues long. From germline, CDR1 is SGHRS and CDR2 YFSETQ. The CDR3, as DNA: TGCGCCAGCTCCCGGCAGGGGGTCGGGGAGACCCAGTACTTC. Amino acid sequence: CASSRQGVGETQYF.

This chain links TRBV6-1 with TRBJ1-2; D unclear. Trimming pared 2 bases from V and 1 base from J, leaving 2 bases between. Germline loops: CDR1 MNHNS, CDR2 SASEGT. The CDR3 is 12 residues long. CDR3 in amino acids: CASSEYNYGYTF. The DNA for the CDR3 is TGTGCCAGCAGTGAATATAACTATGGCTACACCTTC.

The CDR3 bases are TGTGCCAGCAGTTCGCACTTCAGGGGGCAAGGCTCTGGGGCCAACGTCCTGACTTTC. This encodes CASSSHFRGQGSGANVLTF. This chain connects TRBV28 to TRBJ2-6; 8 nucleotides line up with TRBD1. Germline lookup yields CDR1 MDHEN and CDR2 SYDVKM. V gave up 4 bases and J gave up 0 bases; unmatched junction bases: 11. This CDR3 comprises 19 residues. Looking up the rest from reference TRBV28 and TRBJ2-6 gives the full variable domain: DVKVTQSSRYLVKRTGEKVFLECVQDMDHENMFWYRQDPGLGLRLIYFSYDVKMKEKGDIPEGYSVSREKKERFSLILESASTNQTSMYLCASSSHFRGQGSGANVLTFGAGSRLTVL.

V is TRBV18 and J is TRBJ2-6; D is perhaps TRBD1 (6 bases). The CDR3 runs 18 residues. In germline, CDR1 is KGHSH, CDR2 LQKENI. The ends were cut back, 6 bases at V and 0 bases at J, with 18 bases in the middle. CDR3 residues: CASSAKDSAGSGANVLTF. The CDR3 DNA is TGTGCCAGCTCGGCCAAGGACAGTGCAGGCTCTGGGGCCAACGTCCTGACTTTC.

The count of this clone is one. The V call is TRBV7-9, the J call TRBJ1-1; D possibly corresponds to TRBD1 (6 bases). Per germline, CDR1 SEHNR and CDR2 FQNEAQ (reference sequence). The CDR3 has 16 residues. Trimming took off 4 bases at V and 6 bases at J, with 21 bases between the two ends. The CDR3 DNA follows: TGTGCCAGCAGCTCATCTTACAGGGAAGGAGGGGCTGAAGCTTTCTTT. It yields the protein CASSSSYREGGAEAFF.

The chain uses TRBV28 and TRBJ1-6, with 8 bases identical to TRBD1. With V trimmed by 5 bases and J by 8 bases, 8 bases remained unmatched. CDR1 and CDR2 from the germline V gene are MDHEN and SYDVKM. The CDR3 sequence is 15 residues long. CDR3 in amino acids: CASSLTGGLHSPLHF. The CDR3 coding sequence is TGTGCCAGCAGTCTCACAGGGGGACTCCATTCACCCCTCCACTTT.

The chain joins TRBV6-6 to TRBJ1-3; 7 bases agree with TRBD1. With 6 bases clipped from V and 4 bases from J, the junction kept 6 bases outside the gene matches. This CDR3 is built from 14 residues. CDR1 and CDR2 (germline): MNHNY, SVGAGI (reference sequence). CDR3 sequence reads: CASSHGGQGNTIYF. The CDR3 nucleotides read TGTGCCAGCAGCCATGGGGGACAGGGAAACACCATATATTTT.

The chain employs TRBV7-8 and TRBJ1-3, with D uncertain. Between the trimmed V and J ends, which lost 1 base and 4 bases, there was a span of 14 bases. Germline lookup yields CDR1 SGHVS and CDR2 FQNEAQ. This CDR3 has 16 amino acids. In DNA form, the CDR3 reads TGTGCCAGCAGCTTAGGTACCGGCGGAGGGGGAAACACCATATATTTT. This translates into CASSLGTGGGGNTIYF.

The chain carries TRBV7-2 and TRBJ1-6; TRBD1 is a possible D gene (5 bases). This CDR3 has 14 amino acids. V was cut by 1 base and J by 7 bases, with 8 bases left in between. Germline V gives CDR1 SGHTA, CDR2 FQGNSA. The DNA for the CDR3 is TGTGCCAGCAGCTTAGGGACATCAAATTCACCCCTCCACTTT. Amino acids: CASSLGTSNSPLHF.

V and J are TRBV5-1 and TRBJ2-5, with 10 bases identical to TRBD1. Germline assignment: CDR1 SGHRS and CDR2 YFSETQ. The CDR3 covers 17 residues. J lost 7 bases, V lost 1 base, and 13 bases had no gene match. The CDR3 region has the DNA TGCGCCAGCAGCTTGCGCGCCGGGACAGGGGACGCCAGGACCCAGTACTTC. It yields the protein CASSLRAGTGDARTQYF.

This clone is termed medium-sized (0.01 to 0.1%). The chain couples TRBV28 to TRBJ2-1, with 7 bases that match TRBD1. The CDR3 is made up of 14 amino acids. Germline CDR1 and CDR2: MDHEN and SYDVKM. J gave up 7 bases and V 3 bases, and 6 bases lay outside the gene matches. CDR3 protein: CASSFISRGNEQFF. CDR3 coding DNA: TGTGCCAGCAGTTTTATCTCCAGGGGGAATGAGCAGTTCTTC.

The rearrangement joins TRBV5-1 to TRBJ2-1; the match to TRBD1 covers 7 bases. The CDR3 totals 15 residues. Germline loops: CDR1 SGHRS, CDR2 YFSETQ. The junction had 5 bases not matched to a gene; V was cut back by 0 bases and J by 5 bases. The CDR3 is CASSLVETGNNEQFF. The CDR3, as DNA: TGCGCCAGCAGCTTGGTTGAGACAGGGAACAATGAGCAGTTCTTC.

This clone appeared a single time. This CDR3 is CASSAGTVGSYEQYF. The CDR3 DNA sequence: TGTGCCAGCAGCGCCGGGACAGTGGGCTCCTACGAGCAGTACTTC. The chain recombines TRBV28 with TRBJ2-7; the match to TRBD1 covers 7 bases. Germline-derived CDR1 and CDR2 are MDHEN and SYDVKM. V trimming: 6 bases; J trimming: 0 bases; junction bases outside the gene matches: 8. This CDR3 spans 15 amino acids.

V usage is TRBV20-1 and J usage is TRBJ1-2; 7 bases line up with TRBD1. Germline V gives CDR1 DFQATT, CDR2 SNEGSKA (reference sequence). The V and J ends lost 4 bases and 4 bases, in that order; junction bases with no gene match: 0. This CDR3 is 11 amino acids long. CDR3 sequence (DNA): TGCAGTGCTACAGGGGGCTATGGCTACACCTTC. Protein sequence: CSATGGYGYTF.

The chain carries TRBV19 and TRBJ2-3; no clear D gene. The germline V gene encodes CDR1 LNHDA and CDR2 SQIVND (reference sequence). This CDR3 spans 15 amino acids. V was clipped by 1 base and J by 0 bases, with 8 bases between them. Here the CDR3 reads CASSIAGGSTDTQYF. The CDR3 region has the DNA TGTGCCAGTAGTATAGCCGGCGGCAGCACAGATACGCAGTATTTT.

This chain links TRBV21-1 with TRBJ1-1; the table's D gene call, TRBD1, was not cross checked with the DNA. TRBV21-1 constitutes a pseudogene. The length of the CDR3 is 15 residues. CDR3 loop: CASSKNLPGNTEAFF. Written as DNA, the CDR3 is TGTGCCAGCAGCAAAAACCTTCCAGGGAACACTGAAGCTTTCTTT.

The chain links TRBV5-1 to TRBJ2-5, with no clear D. Germline lookup yields CDR1 SGHRS and CDR2 YFSETQ. V was cut by 0 bases and J by 2 bases, with 11 bases left in between. CDR3 length equals 15 residues. The chain's CDR3 is CASSLGPGRQETQYF. The CDR3 DNA reads TGCGCCAGCAGCTTGGGACCGGGCAGACAAGAGACCCAGTACTTC. The whole variable domain, remainder taken from reference TRBV5-1 and TRBJ2-5, is KAGVTQTPRYLIKTRGQQVTLSCSPISGHRSVSWYQQTPGQGLQFLFEYFSETQRNKGNFPGRFSGRQFSNSRSEMNVSTLELGDSALYLCASSLGPGRQETQYFGPGTRLLVL.

This chain joins TRBV6-5 and TRBJ2-7; D is unresolved. CDR1 is MNHEY, CDR2 SVGAGI, per germline. Deletions cut 0 bases from V and 2 bases from J, with 14 bases between. CDR3 length equals 16 residues. The CDR3 nucleotides read TGTGCCAGCAGTTACTCAAGAAGATTATCGACCTACGAGCAGTACTTC. Residues: CASSYSRRLSTYEQYF.

This chain connects TRBV5-1 to TRBJ2-1; 11 nucleotides align to TRBD1. The V segment lost 4 bases and the J segment 7 bases; nucleotides outside the gene matches: 7. The CDR3 is 15 amino acids. Germline V gene sequence: CDR1 SGHRS, CDR2 YFSETQ. This CDR3 reads CASSLTGTGGNEQFF. The CDR3, as DNA: TGCGCCAGCAGCCTTACCGGGACAGGGGGAAATGAGCAGTTCTTC. The whole variable domain, filled in from reference TRBV5-1 and TRBJ2-1, reads KAGVTQTPRYLIKTRGQQVTLSCSPISGHRSVSWYQQTPGQGLQFLFEYFSETQRNKGNFPGRFSGRQFSNSRSEMNVSTLELGDSALYLCASSLTGTGGNEQFFGPGTRLTVL.

The chain employs TRBV6-1 and TRBJ2-3, with TRBD1 identical over 9 bases. This CDR3 has 16 amino acids. The junction had 11 bases not matched to a gene; V was cut back by 4 bases and J by 6 bases. Per the germline V gene, CDR1 is MNHNS and CDR2 is SASEGT. CDR3 coding DNA: TGTGCCAGCAGTGCCTCGGGACAGGGAGCGCGGGATACGCAGTATTTT. Translated: CASSASGQGARDTQYF.

This clone was seen just once. This chain joins TRBV5-1 and TRBJ1-1; perhaps TRBD1 as D (6 bases). This CDR3 spans 14 amino acids. Germline V gene lookup returns CDR1 SGHRS and CDR2 YFSETQ. Trimming removed 5 bases at V and 3 bases at J, with 14 bases between. The CDR3 nucleotides are TGCGCCAGCAGTAGTACAGGGAAGGACACTGAAGCTTTCTTT. Protein sequence: CASSSTGKDTEAFF.

V and J are TRBV28 and TRBJ1-4; 12 positions agree with TRBD1. V shed 2 bases and J 10 bases; nucleotides not matched to a gene: 8. The CDR3 consists of 16 residues. Germline values: CDR1 MDHEN, CDR2 SYDVKM. The CDR3 sequence: CASSLTGTGGRGKLFF. CDR3 in DNA: TGTGCCAGCAGTTTAACCGGGACAGGGGGCAGAGGAAAACTGTTTTTT.

V gene TRBV28 combines with J gene TRBJ1-2; no definite D call. V gave up 0 bases and J gave up 4 bases, with 9 bases separating them. There are 14 residues in the CDR3. Germline lookup yields CDR1 MDHEN and CDR2 SYDVKM. The CDR3 nucleotides read TGTGCCAGCAGTTTATGGTCCGGATCCTATGGCTACACCTTC. As protein: CASSLWSGSYGYTF.